The next 15 T cell receptor beta chains were all read from a single sample in a study of T cell repertoires in cytomegalovirus infection. Their recognized antigens are unknown. Each CDR3 protein is one row after TCRdb ran MiXCR on the reads. The data show 900,000 to 950,000 distinct CDR3 sequences, about a third seen once. The sample here was cultured CD8+ T cells from PBMCs, taken from culture after CMV antigen stimulation. Receptors originate from a human donor in good health (CMV status not recorded). Some clones in this sample may be carry-over from other donors' samples.

The chain has TRBV27 and TRBJ2-7; 7 bases align to TRBD1. From germline, CDR1 is MNHEY and CDR2 SMNVEV (reference sequence). The CDR3 length is 16 residues. In nucleotides, the CDR3 is TGTGCCAGCAGTCTATCCGGGACAGTTAGGTCCTACGAGCAGTACGTC. Protein sequence: CASSLSGTVRSYEQYV.

V usage is TRBV6-2 or TRBV6-3 and J usage is TRBJ2-7; D call uncertain. The CDR3 totals 13 residues. Germline values: CDR1 MNHEY, CDR2 SVGEGT. The V end lost 2 bases, the J end lost 3 bases, and 8 bases lay between the germline ends. In DNA, the CDR3 is TGTGCCAGCAGTTACGCCACTGACTACGAGCAGTACGTC. Translated: CASSYATDYEQYV.

The chain combines TRBV28 with TRBJ2-6; 7 bases match TRBD1. CDR3 length equals 17 residues. V lost 5 bases, J lost 0 bases, and 7 bases stayed unmatched. The germline CDR1 and CDR2 sequences are MDHEN and SYDVKM. The CDR3 spells CASSNDRASSGANVLTF. CDR3 DNA sequence: TGTGCCAGCAGTAACGACAGGGCGAGCTCTGGGGCCAACGTCCTGACTTTC.

This clonotype was counted once. The chain is built from TRBV20-1 and TRBJ2-7; 8 positions match TRBD1. In germline, CDR1 is DFQATT, CDR2 SNEGSKA (reference sequence). V trimming: 5 bases; J trimming: 2 bases; junction bases outside the gene matches: 11. The CDR3 is 15 residues long. The CDR3 sequence: CSAFPVGQGTYEQYF. CDR3 in DNA: TGCAGTGCTTTTCCCGTTGGACAGGGAACCTACGAGCAGTACTTC.

The V call is TRBV7-9, the J call TRBJ2-5; D may be TRBD2 (5 bases). CDR1 is SEHNR, CDR2 FQNEAQ, per germline (reference sequence). V lost 7 bases to trimming and J lost 5 bases, with 23 bases between them. The length of the CDR3 is 16 residues. This CDR3 is CASTIPKDYPGETQYF. In DNA form, the CDR3 reads TGTGCCAGCACCATCCCAAAGGATTATCCGGGGGAGACCCAGTACTTC.

The chain links TRBV6-1 to TRBJ2-2; 9 bases agree with TRBD2. The ends lost 5 bases at V and 7 bases at J; junction bases unmatched: 20. The CDR3 consists of 19 residues. Germline V CDR1 and CDR2: MNHNS, SASEGT. CDR3 in DNA: TGTGCCAGCAGTACTGGGACCGGGACTAGCCTTGGGGATGACGGGGAGCTGTTTTTT. It is translated as CASSTGTGTSLGDDGELFF.

This chain joins TRBV28 and TRBJ2-3; D is ambiguous. Per the germline V gene, CDR1 is MDHEN and CDR2 is SYDVKM. V was shortened by 4 bases and J by 2 bases, with 13 bases between the two germline ends. The CDR3 spans 15 residues. The CDR3 DNA is TGTGCCAGCAGTTCGGGTCAGGAGTACACAGATACGCAGTATTTT. Its protein is CASSSGQEYTDTQYF.

This chain links TRBV4-1 with TRBJ2-7, with 7 positions matching TRBD1. The CDR3 consists of 16 residues. Unmatched junction bases numbered 7, after V lost 0 bases and J lost 2 bases. In germline, CDR1 is MGHRA, CDR2 YSYEKL. The CDR3 loop is CASSQEDRQTPYEQYF. DNA of the CDR3: TGCGCCAGCAGCCAAGAGGACAGGCAGACTCCCTACGAGCAGTACTTC.

CDR3 nucleotide sequence: TGTGCCAGCAGTTACGAAACTAGCGGGACCACTAGCACAGATACGCAGTATTTT. This encodes CASSYETSGTTSTDTQYF. The chain carries TRBV6-2 or TRBV6-3 and TRBJ2-3; 10 nucleotides agree with TRBD2. CDR3 size: 18 residues. Germline CDR1 reads MNHEY; CDR2 reads SVGEGT. Trimming cost V 2 bases and J 0 bases; bases outside gene matches: 8.

The sample holds many counts of this clonotype. This sequence joins TRBV12-3 or TRBV12-4 and TRBJ1-1, with D perhaps matching TRBD1 (6 bases). The CDR3 spans 15 residues. Deletions cut 7 bases from V and 4 bases from J, with 19 bases between. The DNA of the CDR3 is TGTGCCAGCACCTCCGAGGGGGGGTTGAGCACTGAAGCTTTCTTT. Translation: CASTSEGGLSTEAFF.

With regard to this clonotype: It may be a read error: a sequence one base away is much more abundant. The genes are TRBV7-2 and TRBJ1-4; possible D gene TRBD1, 6 bases. Germline CDR1 is SGHTA and CDR2 is FQGNSA. The CDR3 is 16 residues long. The CDR3 DNA reads as TGTGCCAACAGCCCCGGGGGCTACACAACTAATGAAAAACTGTTTTTT. Translated, it gives CANSPGGYTTNEKLFF.

Regarding this clonotype: A much larger clone differs from this one at a single base, so this may be a read error. The V gene is TRBV7-8, the J gene TRBJ2-1; 7 positions agree with TRBD2. The CDR3 has 15 residues. The germline V gene encodes CDR1 SGHVS and CDR2 FQNEAQ. The CDR3 bases are TGTGCCAGCAGCCTCCCCACTAGCGCCTCCAATGAGCAGATCTTC. Protein sequence: CASSLPTSASNEQIF.

The chain joins TRBV27 to TRBJ2-7; TRBD2 is a possible D gene (5 bases). Germline CDR1 MNHEY, CDR2 SMNVEV (reference sequence). CDR3 length: 13 amino acids. V gave up 8 bases and J gave up 2 bases, with 13 bases separating them. Written as DNA, the CDR3 is TGTGCCAGCTCTCCGGGGTTACCCTACGAGCAGTACGTC. It specifies CASSPGLPYEQYV.

This clonotype was observed a few times. The chain has TRBV10-3 and TRBJ2-2; D may correspond to TRBD1 or TRBD2 (5 bases each). The CDR3 runs 12 residues. Trimming removed 7 bases at V and 10 bases at J, with 13 bases between. Germline CDR1 is ENHRY and CDR2 is SYGVKD. Written as DNA, the CDR3 is TGTGCCATCAAGGGGTTGGAGGAGGAGCTGTTTTTT. It translates to CAIKGLEEELFF.

In its sample, this clonotype was seen a few times. The rearrangement uses TRBV20-1 and TRBJ1-2; 7 nucleotides agree with TRBD1. This CDR3 spans 14 amino acids. The germline gives CDR1 DFQATT, CDR2 SNEGSKA (reference sequence). J lost 4 bases, V lost 5 bases, and 10 bases had no gene match. The CDR3 region has the DNA TGCAGTGCTCTGAAAGTGGGGGACAGCTATGGCTACACCTTC. Translation gives CSALKVGDSYGYTF.